This T cell receptor beta chain comes out of a study of T cell responses to AZD1222 COVID-19 vaccine. Study results and caveats: A mostly white British donor set with more females was recruited, and clonal diversity was possibly underestimated. CD4 TCRs linked to vaccination spanned spike, dominating at 160-218 and 743-854.

V lost 1 base to trimming and J lost 2 bases; unmatched junction nucleotides: 5. The CDR3 has 15 residues. Germline loops: CDR1 LGHNA, CDR2 YSLEER. The table came from immunoSEQ multiplex PCR; TCRdb's copy has only in-frame clones and leaves some out. In the table there are tens of thousands of clones, nearly 90% of which are singletons. With respect to this clone: Its antigen is still unknown.

The sequencing used peripheral blood, collected on day 0 of AZD1222 vaccination. The chain combines TRBV4-3 with TRBJ2-7; 7 bases align to TRBD2. The clonotype was recovered from an adult in good health. CDR3 sequence reads: CASSQAYGRAYEQYF. The CDR3 DNA reads as TGCGCCAGCAGCCAAGCCTATGGGAGGGCCTACGAGCAGTACTTC.